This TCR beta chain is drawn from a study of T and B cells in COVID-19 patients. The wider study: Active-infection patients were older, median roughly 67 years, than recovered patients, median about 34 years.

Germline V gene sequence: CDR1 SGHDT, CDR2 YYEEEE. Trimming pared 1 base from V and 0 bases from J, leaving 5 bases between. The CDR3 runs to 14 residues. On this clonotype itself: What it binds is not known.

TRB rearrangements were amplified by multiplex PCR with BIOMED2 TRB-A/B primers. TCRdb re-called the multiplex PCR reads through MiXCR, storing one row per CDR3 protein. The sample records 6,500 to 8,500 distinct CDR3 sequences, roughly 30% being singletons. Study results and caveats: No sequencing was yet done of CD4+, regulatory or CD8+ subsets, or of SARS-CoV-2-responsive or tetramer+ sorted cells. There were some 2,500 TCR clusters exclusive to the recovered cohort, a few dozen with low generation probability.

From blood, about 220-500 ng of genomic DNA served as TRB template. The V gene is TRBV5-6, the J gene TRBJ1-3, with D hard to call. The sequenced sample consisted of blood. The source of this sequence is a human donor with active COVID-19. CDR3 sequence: CASSLLSSGNTIYF. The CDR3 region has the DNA TGTGCCAGCAGCTTGCTTAGCTCTGGAAACACCATATATTTT.